This TCR beta chain emerged from a study of blood T cell repertoires in COVID-19. Study-level information: COVID-19 samples, acute and convalescent, were from the United States, Italy and Spain. T cells, B-cell-depleted T cells, or PBMCs supplied cDNA or gDNA.

Under the authors' procedure: Cell counts per sample came from amplifying reference gene primers. The method was immunoSEQ multiplex PCR; TCRdb's version includes in-frame clones alone and lacks a portion of them. That table is the source of V, J and clone size, and D and trimming were worked out from the DNA. The profile shows around 150,000 clones, roughly 90% of them singletons. The Seattle patients joined while their infection was active and were tracked longitudinally afterward. The CDR3 runs 15 residues. Looked up from germline, CDR1 is SGHNT and CDR2 is YYREEE (reference sequence). Unmatched junction bases numbered 7, after V lost 3 bases and J lost 4 bases.

Sequencing was performed on peripheral blood. J is TRBJ1-1 and V is TRBV5-4, with 9 bases matching TRBD1. The TCR originated in a young man with COVID-19, enrolled during active disease. The CDR3 DNA reads as TGTGCCAGCAGCTCTCCACAGGGGGCTGGCACTGAAGCTTTCTTT. It translates to CASSSPQGAGTEAFF. The whole variable domain, filled in from reference TRBV5-4 and TRBJ1-1, reads ETGVTQSPTHLIKTRGQQVTLRCSSQSGHNTVSWYQQALGQGPQFIFQYYREEENGRGNFPPRFSGLQFPNYSSELNVNALELDDSALYLCASSSPQGAGTEAFFGQGTRLTVV.